This T cell receptor (beta chain) was sequenced in a study of T cell responses to AZD1222 COVID-19 vaccine. The CDR3 length is 16 residues. The germline CDR1 and CDR2 sequences are SGHTS and YDEGEE. V lost 2 bases to trimming and J lost 8 bases, with 20 bases between them. Sequencing used immunoSEQ multiplex PCR; TCRdb keeps in-frame clones, though not all of them. The sample yields 100,000 or so clones, 80% to 90% seen once. This sequence originates from an adult in good health. The specimen was peripheral blood, collected on day 0 of AZD1222 vaccination. This chain connects TRBV5-8 to TRBJ1-3, with D tentatively TRBD1 (5 bases). The DNA for the CDR3 is TGTGCCAGCAGCTTTACCGGGACTATCAGTTGGGACACCATATATTTT. This sequence encodes CASSFTGTISWDTIYF.